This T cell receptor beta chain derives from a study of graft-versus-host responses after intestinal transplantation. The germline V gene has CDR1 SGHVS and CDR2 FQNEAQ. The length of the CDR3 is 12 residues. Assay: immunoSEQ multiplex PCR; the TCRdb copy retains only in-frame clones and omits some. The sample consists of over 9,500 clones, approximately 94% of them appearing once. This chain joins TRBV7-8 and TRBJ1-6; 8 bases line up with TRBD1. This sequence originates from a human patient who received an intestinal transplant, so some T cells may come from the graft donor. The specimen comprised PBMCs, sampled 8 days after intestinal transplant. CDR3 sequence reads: CGCGQGNSPLHF. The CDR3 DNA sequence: TGTGGCTGCGGACAGGGTAATTCACCCCTCCACTTT.